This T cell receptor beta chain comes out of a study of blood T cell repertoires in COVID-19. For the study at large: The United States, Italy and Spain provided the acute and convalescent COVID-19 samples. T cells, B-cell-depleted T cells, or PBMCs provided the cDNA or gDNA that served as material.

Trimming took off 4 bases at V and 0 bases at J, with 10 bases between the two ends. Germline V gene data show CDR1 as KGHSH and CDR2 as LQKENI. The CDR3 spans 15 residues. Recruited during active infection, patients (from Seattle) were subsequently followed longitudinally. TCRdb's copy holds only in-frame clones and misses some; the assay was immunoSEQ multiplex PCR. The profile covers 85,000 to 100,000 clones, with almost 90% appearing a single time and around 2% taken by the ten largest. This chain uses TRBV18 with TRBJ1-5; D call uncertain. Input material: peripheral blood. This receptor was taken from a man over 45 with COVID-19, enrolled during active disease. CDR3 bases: TGTGCCAGCTCACAAACGAGGGATAGCAATCAGCCCCAGCATTTT. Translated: CASSQTRDSNQPQHF.